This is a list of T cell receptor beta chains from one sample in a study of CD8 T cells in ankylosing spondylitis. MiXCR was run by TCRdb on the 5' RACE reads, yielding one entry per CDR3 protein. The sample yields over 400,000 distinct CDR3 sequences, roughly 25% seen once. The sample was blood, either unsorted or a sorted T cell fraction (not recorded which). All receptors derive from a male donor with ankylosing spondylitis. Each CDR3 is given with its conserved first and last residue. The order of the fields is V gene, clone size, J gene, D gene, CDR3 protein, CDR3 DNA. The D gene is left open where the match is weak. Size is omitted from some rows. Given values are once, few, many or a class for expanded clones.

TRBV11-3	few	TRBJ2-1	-	CASSLGDEREQFF	TGTGCCAGCAGCTTAGGGGACGAACGTGAGCAGTTCTTC
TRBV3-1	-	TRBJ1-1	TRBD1	CASSQRQGGSEAFF	TGTGCCAGCAGCCAAAGACAGGGGGGCTCTGAAGCTTTCTTT
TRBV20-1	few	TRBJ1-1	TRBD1	CSAKTGFITEAFF	TGCAGTGCAAAGACAGGGTTTATTACTGAAGCTTTCTTT
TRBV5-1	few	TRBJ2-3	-	CASNTGAADTQYF	TGCGCCAGCAATACCGGGGCGGCAGATACGCAGTATTTT
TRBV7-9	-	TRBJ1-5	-	CASSFSLTGNNQPQHF	TGTGCCAGCAGCTTCTCCTTGACAGGTAACAATCAGCCCCAGCATTTT
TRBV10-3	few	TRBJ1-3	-	CAISDRAGRSGNTIYF	TGTGCCATCAGTGATCGGGCCGGCCGGTCTGGAAACACCATATATTTT
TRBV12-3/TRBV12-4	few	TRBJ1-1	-	CATRGLGNTEAFF	TGTGCCACGAGGGGTTTGGGAAACACTGAAGCTTTCTTT
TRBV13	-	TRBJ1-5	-	CASSLGPEQPQHF	TGTGCCAGCAGCTTAGGCCCAGAGCAGCCCCAGCATTTT
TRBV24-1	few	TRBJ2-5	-	CATSSEGRETQYF	TGTGCCACCAGCTCGGAGGGCCGGGAGACCCAGTACTTC
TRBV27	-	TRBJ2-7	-	CAGRYSGHSYEQYF	TGTGCCGGACGGTATAGCGGCCACTCCTACGAGCAGTACTTC
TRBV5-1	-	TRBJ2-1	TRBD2	CASMDLAGGPVGNEQFF	TGCGCCAGCATGGATCTAGCGGGAGGGCCGGTAGGCAATGAGCAGTTCTTC
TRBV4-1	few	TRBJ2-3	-	CASSPTSLVRDTQYF	TGCGCCAGCAGCCCCACTAGTTTGGTACGAGATACGCAGTATTTT
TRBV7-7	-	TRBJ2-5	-	CASSPTRDPLETQYF	TGTGCCAGCAGCCCGACACGAGACCCGTTAGAGACCCAGTACTTC
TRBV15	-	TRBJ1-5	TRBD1	CATQGAGNQPQHF	TGTGCCACTCAGGGGGCCGGCAATCAGCCCCAGCATTTT
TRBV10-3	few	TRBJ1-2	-	CAISGVAGANGYTF	TGTGCCATCAGTGGTGTCGCAGGGGCAAATGGCTACACCTTC